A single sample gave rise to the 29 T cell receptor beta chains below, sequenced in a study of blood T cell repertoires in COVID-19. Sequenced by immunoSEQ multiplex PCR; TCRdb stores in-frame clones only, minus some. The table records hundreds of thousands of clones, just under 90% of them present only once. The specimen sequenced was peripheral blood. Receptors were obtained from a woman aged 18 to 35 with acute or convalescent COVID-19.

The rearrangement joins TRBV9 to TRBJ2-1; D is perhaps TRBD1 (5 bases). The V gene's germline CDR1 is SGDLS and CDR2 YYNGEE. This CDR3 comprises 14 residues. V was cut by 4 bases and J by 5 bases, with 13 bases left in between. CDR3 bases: TGTGCCAGCAGCCTGGGGCTAGGAGACAATGAGCAGTTCTTC. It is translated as CASSLGLGDNEQFF.

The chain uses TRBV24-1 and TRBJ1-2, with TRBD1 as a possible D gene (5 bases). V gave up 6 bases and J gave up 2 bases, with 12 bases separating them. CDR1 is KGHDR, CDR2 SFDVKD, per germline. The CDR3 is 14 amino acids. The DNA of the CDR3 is TGTGCCACCAGTTCACAGGAGTTAAACTATGGCTACACCTTC. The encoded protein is CATSSQELNYGYTF.

The DNA for the CDR3 is TGTGCCAGCAGTCCCCGCCTTGCGGCAGGGTTTGAAGCTTTCTTT. Its translation is CASSPRLAAGFEAFF. V gene TRBV2 combines with J gene TRBJ1-1, with a tentative D call TRBD1 (5 bases). CDR1 and CDR2 (germline): SNHLY, FYNNEI. Trimming cost V 5 bases and J 7 bases, with 20 bases left between them. The length of the CDR3 is 15 residues.

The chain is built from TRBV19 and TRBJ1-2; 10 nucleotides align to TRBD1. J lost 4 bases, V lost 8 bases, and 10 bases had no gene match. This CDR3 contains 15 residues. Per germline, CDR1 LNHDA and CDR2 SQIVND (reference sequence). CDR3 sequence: CASSTQDRGAYGYTF. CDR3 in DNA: TGTGCCAGTTCTACTCAGGACAGGGGGGCCTATGGCTACACCTTC.

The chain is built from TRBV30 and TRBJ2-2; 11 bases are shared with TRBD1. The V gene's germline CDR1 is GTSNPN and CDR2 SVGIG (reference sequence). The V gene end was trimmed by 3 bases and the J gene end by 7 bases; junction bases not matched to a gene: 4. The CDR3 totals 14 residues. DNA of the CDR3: TGTGCCTGGAGGGGGACAGGGGGGATCGGGGAGCTGTTTTTT. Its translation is CAWRGTGGIGELFF.

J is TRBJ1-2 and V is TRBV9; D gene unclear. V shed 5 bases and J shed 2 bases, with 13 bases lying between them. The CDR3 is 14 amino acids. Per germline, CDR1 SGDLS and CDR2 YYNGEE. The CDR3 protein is CASRETGTNYGYTF. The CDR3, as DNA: TGTGCCAGCAGGGAAACGGGTACAAACTATGGCTACACCTTC.

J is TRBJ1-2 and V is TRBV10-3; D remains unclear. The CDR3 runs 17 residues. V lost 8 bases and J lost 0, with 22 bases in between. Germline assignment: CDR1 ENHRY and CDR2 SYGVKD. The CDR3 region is CAIAPRPQPVANYGYTF. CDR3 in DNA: TGTGCCATCGCCCCGCGGCCCCAGCCCGTAGCTAACTATGGCTACACCTTC.

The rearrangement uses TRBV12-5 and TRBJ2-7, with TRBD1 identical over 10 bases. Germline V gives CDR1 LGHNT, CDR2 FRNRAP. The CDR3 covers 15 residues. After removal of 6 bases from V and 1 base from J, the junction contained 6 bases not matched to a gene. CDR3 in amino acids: CASGRDRGFSYEQYF. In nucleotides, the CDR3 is TGTGCTAGTGGCCGGGACAGGGGTTTTTCCTACGAGCAGTACTTC.

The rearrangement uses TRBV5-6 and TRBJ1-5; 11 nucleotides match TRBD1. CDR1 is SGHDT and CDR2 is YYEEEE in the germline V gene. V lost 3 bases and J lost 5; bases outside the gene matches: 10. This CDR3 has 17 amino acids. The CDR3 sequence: CASSSWTGGEGDQPQHF. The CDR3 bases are TGTGCCAGCAGCTCGTGGACAGGGGGCGAGGGTGATCAGCCCCAGCATTTT.

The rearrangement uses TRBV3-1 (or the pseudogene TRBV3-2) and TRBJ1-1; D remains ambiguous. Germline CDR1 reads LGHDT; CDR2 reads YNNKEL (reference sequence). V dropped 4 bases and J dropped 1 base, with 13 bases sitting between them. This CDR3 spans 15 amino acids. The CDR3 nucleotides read TGTGCCAGCAGCCCCCGATTCGGAGGGAACACTGAAGCTTTCTTT. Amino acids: CASSPRFGGNTEAFF.

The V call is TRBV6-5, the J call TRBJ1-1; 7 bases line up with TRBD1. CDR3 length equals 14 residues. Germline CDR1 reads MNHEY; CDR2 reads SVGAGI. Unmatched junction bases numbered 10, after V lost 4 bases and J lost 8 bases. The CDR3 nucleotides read TGTGCCAGCAGTTTCACGACGGGACAGTCAGAAGCTTTCTTT. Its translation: CASSFTTGQSEAFF.

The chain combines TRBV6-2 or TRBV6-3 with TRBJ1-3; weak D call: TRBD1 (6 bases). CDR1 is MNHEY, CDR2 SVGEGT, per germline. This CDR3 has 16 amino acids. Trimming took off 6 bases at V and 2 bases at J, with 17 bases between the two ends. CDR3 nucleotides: TGTGCCAGCAGCGTTCACAGGGCCTACACTGGAAACACCATATATTTT. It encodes CASSVHRAYTGNTIYF.

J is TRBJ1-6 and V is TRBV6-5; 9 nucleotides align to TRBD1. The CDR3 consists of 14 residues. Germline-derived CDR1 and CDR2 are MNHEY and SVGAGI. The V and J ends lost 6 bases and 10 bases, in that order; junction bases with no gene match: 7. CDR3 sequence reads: CASRIGTGPSPLHF. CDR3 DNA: TGTGCCAGCAGAATAGGGACAGGGCCGTCACCCCTCCACTTT.

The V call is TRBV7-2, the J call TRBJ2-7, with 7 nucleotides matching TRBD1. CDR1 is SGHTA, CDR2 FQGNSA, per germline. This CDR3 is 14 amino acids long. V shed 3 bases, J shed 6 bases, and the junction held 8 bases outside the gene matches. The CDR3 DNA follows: TGTGCCAGCAGCTTGGGACAGACCCCCCCCGAGCAGTACTTC. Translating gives CASSLGQTPPEQYF.

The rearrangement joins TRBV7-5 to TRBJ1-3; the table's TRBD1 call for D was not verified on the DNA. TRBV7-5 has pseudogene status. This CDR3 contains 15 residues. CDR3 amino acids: CARSPRDRAGNTIYF. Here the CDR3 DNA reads TGTGCCAGAAGCCCCCGGGACAGGGCTGGAAACACCATATATTTT.

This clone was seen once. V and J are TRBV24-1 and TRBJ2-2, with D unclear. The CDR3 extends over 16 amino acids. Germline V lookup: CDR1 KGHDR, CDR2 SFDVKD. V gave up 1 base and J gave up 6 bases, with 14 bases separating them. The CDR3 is CATSDFPSFFAGELFF. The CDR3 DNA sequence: TGTGCCACCAGTGATTTCCCCTCCTTCTTCGCCGGGGAGCTGTTTTTT.

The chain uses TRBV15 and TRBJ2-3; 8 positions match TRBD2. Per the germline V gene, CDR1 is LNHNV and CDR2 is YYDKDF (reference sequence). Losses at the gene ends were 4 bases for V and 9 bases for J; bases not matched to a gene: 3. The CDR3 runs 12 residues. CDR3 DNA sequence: TGTGCCACCAGCATCCGGGGGGGCACGCAGTATTTT. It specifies CATSIRGGTQYF. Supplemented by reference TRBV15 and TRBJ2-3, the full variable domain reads DAMVIQNPRYQVTQFGKPVTLSCSQTLNHNVMYWYQQKSSQAPKLLFHYYDKDFNNEADTPDNFQSRRPNTSFCFLDIRSPGLGDTAMYLCATSIRGGTQYFGPGTRLTVL.

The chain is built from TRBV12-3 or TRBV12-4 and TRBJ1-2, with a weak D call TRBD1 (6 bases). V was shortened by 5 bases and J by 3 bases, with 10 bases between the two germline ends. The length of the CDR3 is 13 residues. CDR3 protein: CASSQQGYYGYTF. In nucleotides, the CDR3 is TGTGCCAGCAGTCAACAGGGCTACTATGGCTACACCTTC.

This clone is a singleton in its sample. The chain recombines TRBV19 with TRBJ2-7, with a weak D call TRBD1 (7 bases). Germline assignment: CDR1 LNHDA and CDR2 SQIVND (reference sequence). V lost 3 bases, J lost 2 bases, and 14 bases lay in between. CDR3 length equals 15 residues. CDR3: CASSMGQGGPYEQYF. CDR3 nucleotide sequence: TGTGCCAGTAGTATGGGCCAGGGGGGACCCTACGAGCAGTACTTC.

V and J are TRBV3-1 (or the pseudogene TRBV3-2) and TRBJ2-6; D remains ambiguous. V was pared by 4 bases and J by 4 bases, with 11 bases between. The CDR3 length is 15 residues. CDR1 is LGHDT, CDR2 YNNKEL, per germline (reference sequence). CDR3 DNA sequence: TGTGCCAGCAGCCTCCTCGACTCGGGGGCCAACGTCCTGACTTTC. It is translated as CASSLLDSGANVLTF.

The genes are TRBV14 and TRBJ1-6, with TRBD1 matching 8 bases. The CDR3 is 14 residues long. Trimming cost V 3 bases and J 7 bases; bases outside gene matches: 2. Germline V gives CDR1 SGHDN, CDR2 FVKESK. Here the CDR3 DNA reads TGTGCCAGCAGCCAGAGACAGGGGAATTCACCCCTCCACTTT. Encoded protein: CASSQRQGNSPLHF.

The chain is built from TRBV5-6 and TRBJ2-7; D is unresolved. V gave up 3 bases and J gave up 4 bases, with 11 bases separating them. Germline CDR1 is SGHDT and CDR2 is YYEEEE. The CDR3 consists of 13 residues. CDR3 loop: CASSSFPQYEQYF. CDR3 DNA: TGTGCCAGCAGCTCCTTCCCTCAGTACGAGCAGTACTTC.

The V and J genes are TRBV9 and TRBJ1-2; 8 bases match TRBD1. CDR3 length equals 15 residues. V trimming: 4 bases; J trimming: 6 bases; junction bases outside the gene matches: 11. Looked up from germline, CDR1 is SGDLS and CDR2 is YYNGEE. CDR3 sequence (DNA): TGTGCCAGCAGCACAAGGACAGGGCGAAGAGATGGCTACACCTTC. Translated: CASSTRTGRRDGYTF.

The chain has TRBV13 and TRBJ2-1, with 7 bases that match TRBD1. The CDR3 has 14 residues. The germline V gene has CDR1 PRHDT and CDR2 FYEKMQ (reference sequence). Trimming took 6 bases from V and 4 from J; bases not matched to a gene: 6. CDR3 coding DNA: TGTGCCAGCAGTTCGGGACAGATGTACAATGAGCAGTTCTTC. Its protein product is CASSSGQMYNEQFF.

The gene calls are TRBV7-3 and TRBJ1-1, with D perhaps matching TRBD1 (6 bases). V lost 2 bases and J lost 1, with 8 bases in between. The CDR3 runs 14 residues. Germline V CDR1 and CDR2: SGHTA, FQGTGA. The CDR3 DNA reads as TGTGCCAGCAGCTTACAGGGGACGAACACTGAAGCTTTCTTT. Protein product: CASSLQGTNTEAFF.

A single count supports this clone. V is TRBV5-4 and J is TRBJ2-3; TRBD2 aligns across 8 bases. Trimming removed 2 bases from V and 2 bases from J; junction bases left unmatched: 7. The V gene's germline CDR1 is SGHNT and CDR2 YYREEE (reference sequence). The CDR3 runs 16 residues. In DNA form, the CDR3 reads TGTGCCAGCAGCTTACTAGCGGAGAGGGACACAGATACGCAGTATTTT. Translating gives CASSLLAERDTDTQYF.

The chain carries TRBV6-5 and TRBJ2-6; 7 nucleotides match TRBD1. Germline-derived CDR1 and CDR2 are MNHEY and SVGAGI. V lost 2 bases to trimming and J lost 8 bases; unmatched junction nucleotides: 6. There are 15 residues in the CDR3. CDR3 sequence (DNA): TGTGCCAGCAGTTACGAGACAGGGACCCCCAACGTCCTGACTTTC. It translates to CASSYETGTPNVLTF.

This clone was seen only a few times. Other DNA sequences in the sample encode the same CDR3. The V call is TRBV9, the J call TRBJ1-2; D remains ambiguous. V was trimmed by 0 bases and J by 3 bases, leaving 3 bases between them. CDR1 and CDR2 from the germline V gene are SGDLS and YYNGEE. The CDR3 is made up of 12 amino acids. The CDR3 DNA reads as TGTGCCAGCAGCGTAGGCGACTATGGCTACACCTTC. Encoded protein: CASSVGDYGYTF.

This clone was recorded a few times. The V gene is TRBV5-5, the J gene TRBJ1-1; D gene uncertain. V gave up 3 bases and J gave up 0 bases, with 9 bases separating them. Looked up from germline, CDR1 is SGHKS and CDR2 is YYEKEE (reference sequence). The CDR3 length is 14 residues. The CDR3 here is CASSSKTLNTEAFF. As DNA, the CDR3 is TGTGCCAGCAGCTCGAAGACACTGAACACTGAAGCTTTCTTT.